This T cell receptor (beta chain) came from a study of human T cells and chemical hapten exposure. Trimming cost V 5 bases and J 2 bases; bases outside gene matches: 10. Germline CDR1 reads LNHDA; CDR2 reads SQIVND (reference sequence). The CDR3 totals 18 residues. Indicated time point: patch test 1, 2 weeks after DPC sensitization. As to treatment: therapeutic diphenylcyclopropenone sensitization with weekly scalp DPC. Unfractionated whole blood yielded total RNA. TCRdb reanalysed the RACE reads using MiXCR and keeps one entry per CDR3 protein. The data contain 74,000 or so distinct CDR3 sequences, about a tenth of them singletons.

The J gene is TRBJ2-6, the V gene TRBV19, with TRBD1 matching 9 bases. The sample consisted of whole blood, taken in connection with sensitization to the hapten diphenylcyclopropenone (DPC). The clonotype originates from a woman in her 50s with alopecia areata. Some clones in this sample may be carry-over from other donors' samples. DNA of the CDR3: TGTGCCAGTAGTGTACCGGGACAGGGTGCCCCTGGGGCCAACGTCCTGACTTTC. As protein: CASSVPGQGAPGANVLTF.